This TCR beta chain was sequenced in a study of T cell responses to AZD1222 COVID-19 vaccine. TCRdb's table, derived via immunoSEQ multiplex PCR, lists solely in-frame clones and lacks some. This repertoire shows about 160,000 clones, around 93% found once; its top ten account for 4% to 5.5%. For this clone: Its antigen is unidentified.

Overall study results and limits: The study found vaccine-associated CD4 TCRs spanning spike, dominant at 160-218 and 743-854. Repertoires were obtained solely post-peak T cell response. The study identified only six AZD1222 recipients as seropositive at baseline.

Trimming took off 2 bases at V and 2 bases at J, with 13 bases between the two ends. The CDR3 spans 15 residues. Germline V CDR1 and CDR2: KGHSH, LQKENI. Here the sequenced sample was peripheral blood, taken on day 0 of AZD1222 vaccination. The source is an adult in good health. The J gene is TRBJ2-7, the V gene TRBV18; D is unclear. CDR3 protein: CASSPGGVSAYEQYF. The CDR3 DNA reads as TGTGCCAGCTCACCAGGCGGAGTTTCGGCCTACGAGCAGTACTTC.